One and the same sample provided the 27 T cell receptor beta chains below, sequenced in a study of blood T cell repertoires in COVID-19. This table comes from immunoSEQ multiplex PCR, and its TCRdb copy is limited to in-frame clones, with some not included. There are over 150,000 clones in the sample; roughly 88% occur only once, and roughly 13% lies in the top ten. The sample consisted of peripheral blood. Receptors were obtained from a human donor in a cohort sampled during active COVID-19.

The chain employs TRBV28 and TRBJ2-1; tentative D call: TRBD2 (6 bases). The CDR3 loop spans 15 amino acids. The ends were cut back, 6 bases at V and 3 bases at J, with 15 bases in the middle. Germline assignment: CDR1 MDHEN and CDR2 SYDVKM. The CDR3 spells CASSLGGPRYNEQFF. Written as DNA, the CDR3 is TGTGCCAGCAGCCTCGGAGGGCCCCGCTACAATGAGCAGTTCTTC. Complete variable domain (other parts from reference TRBV28 and TRBJ2-1): DVKVTQSSRYLVKRTGEKVFLECVQDMDHENMFWYRQDPGLGLRLIYFSYDVKMKEKGDIPEGYSVSREKKERFSLILESASTNQTSMYLCASSLGGPRYNEQFFGPGTRLTVL.

This chain joins TRBV27 and TRBJ2-3, with 10 bases fitting TRBD2. J was trimmed by 3 bases and V by 0 bases; bases with no gene match: 3. This CDR3 contains 16 residues. CDR1 and CDR2 (germline): MNHEY, SMNVEV (reference sequence). Written as DNA, the CDR3 is TGTGCCAGCAGTTTATCGCGGACTAGCGGTACAGATACGCAGTATTTT. Translation gives CASSLSRTSGTDTQYF.

This clone was observed once. The chain is built from TRBV7-2 and TRBJ1-1; D ambiguous. Germline V gene sequence: CDR1 SGHTA, CDR2 FQGNSA. V lost 3 bases, J lost 1 base, and 9 bases lay in between. The CDR3 runs 14 residues. The CDR3: CASSFFNWNTEAFF. The DNA for the CDR3 is TGTGCCAGCAGCTTTTTCAACTGGAACACTGAAGCTTTCTTT.

The genes are TRBV5-1 and TRBJ2-1, with a weak D call TRBD1 (8 bases). Trimming shortened V by 5 bases and J by 8 bases, and 20 bases separated the two germline ends. The CDR3 is 15 amino acids. Germline V lookup: CDR1 SGHRS, CDR2 YFSETQ. CDR3 coding DNA: TGCGCCAGCAGTAAGGAGAGGACAGGGAGGGATGAGCAGTTCTTC. It codes for CASSKERTGRDEQFF. The full variable domain, its missing parts supplied by reference TRBV5-1 and TRBJ2-1, is KAGVTQTPRYLIKTRGQQVTLSCSPISGHRSVSWYQQTPGQGLQFLFEYFSETQRNKGNFPGRFSGRQFSNSRSEMNVSTLELGDSALYLCASSKERTGRDEQFFGPGTRLTVL.

The rearrangement uses TRBV6-2 or TRBV6-3 and TRBJ2-1; 8 positions match TRBD2. The J segment lost 4 bases and the V segment lost 2 bases, leaving 4 bases of the junction unmatched. CDR3 length equals 15 residues. The germline V gene has CDR1 MNHEY and CDR2 SVGEGT. As DNA, the CDR3 is TGTGCCAGCAGTTACCGGTTAGCGGGATACAATGAGCAGTTCTTC. Translation: CASSYRLAGYNEQFF.

This clone was recorded once. The V call is TRBV5-1, the J call TRBJ2-7, with TRBD2 identical over 11 bases. Germline V CDR1 and CDR2: SGHRS, YFSETQ. V was pared by 3 bases and J by 1 base, with 6 bases of the junction left unmatched. The CDR3 is 16 residues long. The CDR3 loop reads CASSWGVAGGSYEQYF. CDR3 coding DNA: TGCGCCAGCAGCTGGGGGGTAGCGGGAGGGTCCTACGAGCAGTACTTC.

The chain carries TRBV7-8 and TRBJ2-7, with 8 bases that match TRBD2. With 5 bases clipped from V and 0 bases from J, the junction kept 6 bases outside the gene matches. The CDR3 is 15 amino acids. The V gene's germline CDR1 is SGHVS and CDR2 FQNEAQ. CDR3 bases: TGTGCCAGCAGCCGAGGACTAGCTCACTCCTACGAGCAGTACTTC. Amino acids: CASSRGLAHSYEQYF. The full variable domain, in which reference TRBV7-8 and TRBJ2-7 provide the parts outside the CDR3, is GAGVSQSPRYKVAKRGQDVALRCDPISGHVSLFWYQQALGQGPEFLTYFQNEAQLDKSGLPSDRFFAERPEGSVSTLKIQRTQQEDSAVYLCASSRGLAHSYEQYFGPGTRLTVT.

This sequence joins TRBV15 and TRBJ2-3; 9 positions match TRBD2. The CDR3 has 16 amino acids. The J segment lost 0 bases and the V segment lost 3 bases, leaving 4 bases of the junction unmatched. Germline-derived CDR1 and CDR2 are LNHNV and YYDKDF (reference sequence). DNA for the CDR3: TGTGCCACCAGCAGGGAGGGACTAGCTAGCACAGATACGCAGTATTTT. This sequence encodes CATSREGLASTDTQYF.

The CDR3 sequence is CASSSQGSADTQYF. In DNA form, the CDR3 reads TGTGCCAGCAGCTCACAGGGTTCAGCAGATACGCAGTATTTT. The chain is built from TRBV7-2 and TRBJ2-3; tentative D call: TRBD1 (6 bases). The ends were cut back, 4 bases at V and 4 bases at J, with 12 bases in the middle. The CDR3 covers 14 residues. The V gene's germline CDR1 is SGHTA and CDR2 FQGNSA.

The chain employs TRBV2 and TRBJ1-1; D possibly corresponds to TRBD1 (6 bases). The CDR3 length is 14 residues. Trimming cost V 7 bases and J 5 bases, with 17 bases left between them. Germline values: CDR1 SNHLY, CDR2 FYNNEI. The chain's CDR3 is CASTQQGLSTEAFF. The DNA of the CDR3 is TGTGCCAGCACACAACAGGGCTTGAGTACTGAAGCTTTCTTT.

The chain recombines TRBV27 with TRBJ1-2; 9 positions match TRBD1. The germline V gene encodes CDR1 MNHEY and CDR2 SMNVEV (reference sequence). The V gene end was trimmed by 6 bases and the J gene end by 4 bases; junction bases not matched to a gene: 6. CDR3 size: 14 residues. As DNA, the CDR3 is TGTGCCAGCAGACCGACAGGGGGAGCCTATGGCTACACCTTC. It codes for CASRPTGGAYGYTF.

The V and J genes are TRBV19 and TRBJ2-1, with 8 bases lining up with TRBD2. The CDR3 extends over 16 amino acids. J gave up 2 bases and V 5 bases, and 8 bases lay outside the gene matches. The V gene's germline CDR1 is LNHDA and CDR2 SQIVND (reference sequence). The CDR3 reads CASSVTGTRTYNEQFF. The DNA for the CDR3 is TGTGCCAGTAGTGTTACCGGGACTAGGACCTACAATGAGCAGTTCTTC.

This clone was seen only once. CDR3 sequence reads: CASSSAATNEKLFF. CDR3 coding DNA: TGTGCCAGCAGCAGCGCAGCAACTAATGAAAAACTGTTTTTT. The rearrangement joins TRBV9 to TRBJ1-4; no reliable D call. V was trimmed by 4 bases and J by 0 bases, leaving 7 bases between them. The CDR3 loop spans 14 amino acids. Looked up from germline, CDR1 is SGDLS and CDR2 is YYNGEE.

The rearrangement joins TRBV15 to TRBJ2-1, with unresolved D. V was pared by 0 bases and J by 4 bases, with 16 bases between. There are 17 residues in the CDR3. Germline V gives CDR1 LNHNV, CDR2 YYDKDF (reference sequence). CDR3 region: CATSRDIGIAAYNEQFF. The DNA for the CDR3 is TGTGCCACCAGCAGAGATATTGGCATTGCGGCATACAATGAGCAGTTCTTC. Looking up the rest from reference TRBV15 and TRBJ2-1 gives the full variable domain: DAMVIQNPRYQVTQFGKPVTLSCSQTLNHNVMYWYQQKSSQAPKLLFHYYDKDFNNEADTPDNFQSRRPNTSFCFLDIRSPGLGDTAMYLCATSRDIGIAAYNEQFFGPGTRLTVL.

The chain joins TRBV28 to TRBJ2-7; TRBD1 agrees at 8 bases. Unmatched junction bases numbered 9, after V lost 6 bases and J lost 2 bases. Per the germline V gene, CDR1 is MDHEN and CDR2 is SYDVKM. This CDR3 spans 15 amino acids. CDR3 protein: CASRRPRTGTYEQYF. The CDR3 DNA sequence: TGTGCCAGCAGACGGCCTAGGACAGGGACCTACGAGCAGTACTTC.

This chain connects TRBV25-1 to TRBJ2-7; perhaps TRBD2 as D (6 bases). CDR1 is MGHDK, CDR2 SYGVNS, per germline. V was shortened by 5 bases and J by 4 bases, with 18 bases between the two germline ends. This CDR3 is 15 amino acids long. CDR3 sequence: CASSPRGSTLYEQYF. DNA of the CDR3: TGTGCCAGCAGTCCCCGGGGGTCTACTCTTTACGAGCAGTACTTC.

The chain recombines TRBV9 with TRBJ1-2, with a weak D call TRBD1 (6 bases). Per germline, CDR1 SGDLS and CDR2 YYNGEE. The CDR3 is 14 amino acids. Trimming cost V 1 base and J 8 bases, with 15 bases left between them. The CDR3 nucleotides read TGTGCCAGCAGCGTATCGGGGGGCGCAGAGGGCTACACCTTC. Translated: CASSVSGGAEGYTF. Looking up the rest from reference TRBV9 and TRBJ1-2 gives the full variable domain: DSGVTQTPKHLITATGQRVTLRCSPRSGDLSVYWYQQSLDQGLQFLIQYYNGEERAKGNILERFSAQQFPDLHSELNLSSLELGDSALYFCASSVSGGAEGYTFGSGTRLTVV.

V usage is TRBV19 and J usage is TRBJ2-7; 9 positions agree with TRBD1. Germline CDR1 is LNHDA and CDR2 is SQIVND (reference sequence). V shed 4 bases, J shed 2 bases, and the junction held 3 bases outside the gene matches. The CDR3 totals 14 residues. The CDR3 protein is CASSTGTGPYEQYF. The CDR3 DNA is TGTGCCAGTAGTACTGGGACAGGGCCCTACGAGCAGTACTTC. Full variable domain (rest looked up from reference TRBV19 and TRBJ2-7): DGGITQSPKYLFRKEGQNVTLSCEQNLNHDAMYWYRQDPGQGLRLIYYSQIVNDFQKGDIAEGYSVSREKKESFPLTVTSAQKNPTAFYLCASSTGTGPYEQYFGPGTRLTVT.

The rearrangement links TRBV4-1 to TRBJ2-7; TRBD2 is a possible D gene (5 bases). V lost 0 bases to trimming and J lost 5 bases, with 8 bases between them. Per germline, CDR1 MGHRA and CDR2 YSYEKL. The length of the CDR3 is 13 residues. The CDR3 loop reads CASSQDRGNEQYF. CDR3 coding DNA: TGCGCCAGCAGCCAAGATCGGGGTAACGAGCAGTACTTC.

This clone was seen only a few times. V usage is TRBV2 and J usage is TRBJ2-5, with TRBD2 matching over 7 bases. Germline lookup yields CDR1 SNHLY and CDR2 FYNNEI. The CDR3 runs to 15 residues. V trimming: 6 bases; J trimming: 4 bases; junction bases outside the gene matches: 11. The CDR3 loop is CASRGGRVGIETQYF. The CDR3 DNA sequence: TGTGCCAGCAGAGGCGGGAGAGTTGGTATAGAGACCCAGTACTTC.

The chain has TRBV28 and TRBJ1-1, with D unresolved. With 6 bases removed from V and 1 base from J, the gap between germline ends came to 12 bases. The germline CDR1 and CDR2 sequences are MDHEN and SYDVKM. This CDR3 has 14 amino acids. This CDR3 is CASSPSWRNTEAFF. In DNA form, the CDR3 reads TGTGCCAGCAGCCCTAGCTGGAGGAACACTGAAGCTTTCTTT.

The chain combines TRBV5-1 with TRBJ2-3; 10 bases fit TRBD2. CDR3 length: 15 amino acids. CDR1 and CDR2 from the germline V gene are SGHRS and YFSETQ. The J segment lost 5 bases and the V segment lost 3 bases, leaving 6 bases of the junction unmatched. CDR3 region: CASSYLAGVVDTQYF. CDR3 DNA sequence: TGCGCCAGCAGCTACCTAGCGGGAGTGGTAGATACGCAGTATTTT.

CDR3 in amino acids: CASSLGLAGAQETQYF. The CDR3 region has the DNA TGTGCCAGCAGCCTTGGACTAGCGGGAGCCCAAGAGACCCAGTACTTC. V is TRBV7-2 and J is TRBJ2-5, with TRBD2 matching 13 bases. V trimming: 5 bases; J trimming: 1 base; junction bases outside the gene matches: 4. The CDR3 is 16 residues long. CDR1 SGHTA and CDR2 FQGNSA come from the germline V gene. The full variable domain, with the rest looked up from reference TRBV7-2 and TRBJ2-5, is GAGVSQSPSNKVTEKGKDVELRCDPISGHTALYWYRQSLGQGLEFLIYFQGNSAPDKSGLPSDRFSAERTGGSVSTLTIQRTQQEDSAVYLCASSLGLAGAQETQYFGPGTRLLVL.

The chain is built from TRBV6-1 and TRBJ1-2; no clear D. Germline lookup yields CDR1 MNHNS and CDR2 SASEGT. There are 12 residues in the CDR3. V lost 2 bases and J 7 bases, leaving 8 bases between the germline ends. The CDR3 bases are TGTGCCAGCAGTGAATTTGGAGGTGGCTACACCTTC. Protein sequence: CASSEFGGGYTF.

V is TRBV23-1 and J is TRBJ1-4; 7 nucleotides match TRBD1. TRBV23-1 is designated an ORF whose function remains uncertain. J was trimmed by 1 base and V by 6 bases; bases with no gene match: 8. The CDR3 sequence is 16 residues long. Here the CDR3 DNA reads TGCGCCAGCAGCGACAGGGACGATAAAACTAATGAAAAACTGTTTTTT. Its protein product is CASSDRDDKTNEKLFF.

The gene calls are TRBV3-1 (or the pseudogene TRBV3-2) and TRBJ2-5; 14 bases are a match to TRBD2. The V gene end was trimmed by 6 bases and the J gene end by 9 bases; junction bases not matched to a gene: 12. This CDR3 contains 16 residues. Germline loops: CDR1 LGHDT, CDR2 YNNKEL (reference sequence). This CDR3 is CASSRGLAGVSGSQYF. The CDR3 nucleotides read TGTGCCAGCAGTCGGGGACTAGCGGGAGTGTCCGGGTCCCAGTACTTC.

This clone was observed once. The V gene is TRBV29-1, the J gene TRBJ1-2; the D gene is possibly TRBD1 (5 bases). In germline, CDR1 is SQVTM, CDR2 ANQGSEA. The ends were cut back, 7 bases at V and 0 bases at J, with 12 bases in the middle. This CDR3 region has 13 residues. CDR3 nucleotide sequence: TGCAGCGCCCGGGGGGATACTAACTATGGCTACACCTTC. Residues: CSARGDTNYGYTF.